Presented here are 10 T cell receptor beta chains from one specimen sequenced in a study of blood T cell repertoires in COVID-19. Only in-frame clones appear in the TCRdb table, and some are missing; sequencing was by immunoSEQ multiplex PCR. The data contain over 150,000 clones, about four fifths of them singletons. The sequenced sample consisted of peripheral blood. The receptors were sampled from a woman aged 60-70 years with acute or convalescent COVID-19.

The V gene is TRBV7-3, the J gene TRBJ1-2; 10 nucleotides align to TRBD1. The length of the CDR3 is 14 residues. Trimming cost V 5 bases and J 7 bases; bases outside gene matches: 7. CDR1 is SGHTA, CDR2 FQGTGA, per germline. CDR3 nucleotide sequence: TGTGCCAGCAGCCCATCCGGGACAGGGGTTGGCTACACCTTC. Its protein is CASSPSGTGVGYTF.

The chain uses TRBV28 and TRBJ2-7, with D maybe TRBD1 (6 bases). Trimming cost V 9 bases and J 0 bases, with 18 bases left between them. CDR1 is MDHEN, CDR2 SYDVKM, per germline. This CDR3 has 15 residues. CDR3 bases: TGTGCCAGTCGTCCCAGGGGTCGAAGCTCCTACGAGCAGTACGTC. Translated: CASRPRGRSSYEQYV.

The gene calls are TRBV7-3 and TRBJ1-1, with D tentatively TRBD1 (6 bases). V gave up 0 bases and J gave up 7 bases, with 12 bases separating them. Germline CDR1 reads SGHTA; CDR2 reads FQGTGA. There are 14 residues in the CDR3. The CDR3 is CASSLTGGGGEAFF. CDR3 bases: TGTGCCAGCAGCTTAACCGGGGGCGGGGGTGAAGCTTTCTTT.

V usage is TRBV14 and J usage is TRBJ1-6; possibly TRBD1 for D (5 bases). V lost 7 bases to trimming and J lost 2 bases, with 15 bases between them. CDR3 length: 16 amino acids. Germline values: CDR1 SGHDN, CDR2 FVKESK. The CDR3 sequence is CASIDAGEPYNSPLHF. The CDR3 DNA reads TGTGCCAGCATCGACGCGGGGGAGCCCTATAATTCACCCCTCCACTTT.

This sequence joins TRBV4-1 and TRBJ1-1; 12 positions match TRBD1. The CDR3 length is 17 residues. V lost 4 bases and J lost 6; bases outside the gene matches: 12. The germline V gene has CDR1 MGHRA and CDR2 YSYEKL. The CDR3 sequence: CASSLTGTGGGSPEAFF. CDR3 in DNA: TGCGCCAGCAGCCTGACCGGGACAGGGGGCGGAAGCCCTGAAGCTTTCTTT.

This chain uses TRBV3-1 (or the pseudogene TRBV3-2) with TRBJ2-5; D remains unclear. The length of the CDR3 is 13 residues. Per germline, CDR1 LGHDT and CDR2 YNNKEL (reference sequence). V gave up 2 bases and J gave up 2 bases, with 6 bases separating them. CDR3 protein: CASSQQTQETQYF. DNA of the CDR3: TGTGCCAGCAGCCAACAAACTCAAGAGACCCAGTACTTC.

V usage is TRBV19 and J usage is TRBJ2-3, with 9 bases fitting TRBD2. From germline, CDR1 is LNHDA and CDR2 SQIVND (reference sequence). The junction had 11 bases not matched to a gene; V was cut back by 4 bases and J by 12 bases. The CDR3 extends over 14 amino acids. CDR3 in amino acids: CASSTSGGTPVQYF. Here the CDR3 DNA reads TGTGCCAGTAGTACAAGCGGGGGGACGCCGGTTCAGTATTTT.

The chain combines TRBV19 with TRBJ2-5; 11 nucleotides agree with TRBD2. Germline assignment: CDR1 LNHDA and CDR2 SQIVND (reference sequence). V gave up 4 bases and J gave up 5 bases; unmatched junction bases: 6. The CDR3 contains 15 residues. The CDR3 spells CASSTLAGGGETQYF. In nucleotides, the CDR3 is TGTGCCAGTAGTACCCTAGCGGGGGGCGGTGAGACCCAGTACTTC.

The rearrangement joins TRBV4-1 to TRBJ1-6, with 9 bases identical to TRBD1. CDR1 is MGHRA, CDR2 YSYEKL, per germline. Trimming removed 3 bases from V and 9 bases from J; junction bases left unmatched: 0. The CDR3 consists of 13 residues. Here the CDR3 DNA reads TGCGCCAGCAGCCAGACAGGGGGTTCACCCCTCCACTTT. Encoded protein: CASSQTGGSPLHF.

In this sample, this clone turned up once. The rearrangement uses TRBV9 and TRBJ2-1; 13 nucleotides match TRBD2. J lost 0 bases, V lost 4 bases, and 4 bases had no gene match. In germline, CDR1 is SGDLS, CDR2 YYNGEE. The length of the CDR3 is 17 residues. The CDR3 region is CASSFRTSGGSYNEQFF. The CDR3 nucleotides read TGTGCCAGCAGCTTTCGGACTAGCGGGGGCTCCTACAATGAGCAGTTCTTC. Combining the CDR3 with reference TRBV9 and TRBJ2-1 gives the whole variable domain DSGVTQTPKHLITATGQRVTLRCSPRSGDLSVYWYQQSLDQGLQFLIQYYNGEERAKGNILERFSAQQFPDLHSELNLSSLELGDSALYFCASSFRTSGGSYNEQFFGPGTRLTVL.